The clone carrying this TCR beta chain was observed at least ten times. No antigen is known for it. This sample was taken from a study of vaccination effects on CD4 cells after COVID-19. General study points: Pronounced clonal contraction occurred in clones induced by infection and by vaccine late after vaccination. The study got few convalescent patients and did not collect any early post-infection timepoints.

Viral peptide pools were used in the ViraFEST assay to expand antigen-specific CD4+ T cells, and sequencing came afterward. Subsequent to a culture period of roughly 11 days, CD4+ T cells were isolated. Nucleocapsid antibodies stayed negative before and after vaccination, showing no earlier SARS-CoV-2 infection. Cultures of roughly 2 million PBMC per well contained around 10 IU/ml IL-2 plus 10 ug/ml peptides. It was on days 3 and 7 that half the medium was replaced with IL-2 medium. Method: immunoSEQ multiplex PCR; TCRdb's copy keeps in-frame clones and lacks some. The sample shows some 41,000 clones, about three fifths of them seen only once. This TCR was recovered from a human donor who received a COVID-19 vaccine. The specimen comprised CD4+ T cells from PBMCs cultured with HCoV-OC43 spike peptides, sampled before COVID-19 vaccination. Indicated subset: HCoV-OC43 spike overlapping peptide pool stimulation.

CDR3 DNA: TGCAGTGCTGCCCCAGGGGGTGAGCAGTTCTTC. Amino acid sequence: CSAAPGGEQFF. The chain combines TRBV20-1 with TRBJ2-1; 7 bases match TRBD1. The CDR3 totals 11 residues. CDR1 is DFQATT and CDR2 is SNEGSKA in the germline V gene (reference sequence). The junction had 4 bases not matched to a gene; V was cut back by 5 bases and J by 9 bases.